The 26 T cell receptor beta chains below all came from one sample that was sequenced in a study of T-cell memory formation after mild COVID-19. MiXCR, run by TCRdb on the 5' RACE reads, gives a single entry per CDR3 protein. The table includes some 120,000 distinct CDR3 sequences, approximately 15% detected once. Sequenced sample: PBMCs or a T cell subset sorted from them (not recorded which). The receptor source for this set is a man between 18 and 35 years old who had mild COVID-19 (a few samples of this study predate the infection). Cell type and time point are not known.

CDR3 protein: CSARNTGTGYTEAFF. The DNA for the CDR3 is TGCAGTGCTAGAAACACAGGGACAGGTTACACTGAAGCTTTCTTT. The V gene is TRBV20-1, the J gene TRBJ1-1; TRBD1 aligns across 8 bases. After removal of 2 bases from V and 3 bases from J, the junction contained 8 bases not matched to a gene. The CDR3 contains 15 residues. Germline V gene lookup returns CDR1 DFQATT and CDR2 SNEGSKA (reference sequence).

The rearrangement links TRBV6-5 to TRBJ1-1; D is unresolved. Trimming took 4 bases from V and 2 from J, leaving 8 bases between them. This CDR3 is built from 13 residues. Germline V gene data show CDR1 as MNHEY and CDR2 as SVGAGI. CDR3 in amino acids: CASSWNRNTEAFF. CDR3 nucleotides: TGTGCCAGCAGTTGGAATAGAAACACTGAAGCTTTCTTT.

This clonotype came up a few times. The V call is TRBV10-2, the J call TRBJ1-2; D is unresolved. The CDR3 length is 13 residues. Germline V gives CDR1 WSHSY, CDR2 SAAADI. The ends were cut back, 8 bases at V and 4 bases at J, with 14 bases in the middle. Here the CDR3 reads CASLGPPGYGYTF. The CDR3 bases are TGCGCCAGCCTTGGACCACCAGGCTATGGCTACACCTTC.

The gene calls are TRBV20-1 and TRBJ2-1, with 12 bases identical to TRBD2. Germline V gene data show CDR1 as DFQATT and CDR2 as SNEGSKA (reference sequence). CDR3 length equals 14 residues. Trimming at V came to 5 bases and at J to 7 bases, leaving 6 bases not matched to a gene. The CDR3 is CSAYSSGGANEQFF. DNA of the CDR3: TGCAGTGCTTATTCTAGCGGGGGGGCGAATGAGCAGTTCTTC.

This clonotype appeared a few times. The chain carries TRBV5-4 and TRBJ1-2; tentative D call: TRBD1 (5 bases). The CDR3 has 13 amino acids. CDR1 and CDR2 from the germline V gene are SGHNT and YYREEE (reference sequence). Trimming removed 4 bases from V and 12 bases from J, with 19 bases in between. The CDR3 region has the DNA TGTGCCAGCAGCCCCGACAGCACAAGCGAGAACACCTTC. Translated, it gives CASSPDSTSENTF. Complete variable domain (other parts from reference TRBV5-4 and TRBJ1-2): ETGVTQSPTHLIKTRGQQVTLRCSSQSGHNTVSWYQQALGQGPQFIFQYYREEENGRGNFPPRFSGLQFPNYSSELNVNALELDDSALYLCASSPDSTSENTFGSGTRLTVV.

This clonotype was observed a few times. The chain links TRBV6-5 to TRBJ2-1, with 7 bases lining up with TRBD2. Trimming removed 6 bases from V and 13 bases from J; junction bases left unmatched: 12. Germline CDR1 is MNHEY and CDR2 is SVGAGI. The CDR3 is 13 residues long. The chain's CDR3 is CASRPTSPPDQFF. The DNA for the CDR3 is TGTGCCAGCAGGCCGACTAGCCCCCCTGACCAGTTCTTC.

V gene TRBV12-3 or TRBV12-4 combines with J gene TRBJ2-5; D not resolved. The CDR3 spans 12 residues. V lost 3 bases and J lost 3, with 5 bases in between. Written as DNA, the CDR3 is TGTGCCAGCAGTTTTGAAGAAGAGACCCAGTACTTC. Translation: CASSFEEETQYF.

The rearrangement uses TRBV18 and TRBJ2-3, with 7 positions matching TRBD1. The germline gives CDR1 KGHSH, CDR2 LQKENI. J was trimmed by 2 bases and V by 3 bases; bases with no gene match: 8. This CDR3 has 16 residues. The CDR3 loop reads CASSPPDRRDTDTQYF. CDR3 in DNA: TGTGCCAGCTCACCCCCGGACAGGCGAGACACAGATACGCAGTATTTT.

This sequence joins TRBV20-1 and TRBJ2-3; 7 bases line up with TRBD2. The germline V gene encodes CDR1 DFQATT and CDR2 SNEGSKA (reference sequence). Trimming took 6 bases from V and 2 from J; bases not matched to a gene: 11. The length of the CDR3 is 15 residues. The CDR3 here is CSAISRAGVTDTQYF. The CDR3 DNA follows: TGCAGTGCCATCTCCCGGGCGGGGGTCACAGATACGCAGTATTTT.

The rearrangement joins TRBV18 to TRBJ2-1; 8 nucleotides match TRBD2. With V trimmed by 3 bases and J by 9 bases, 10 bases remained unmatched. This CDR3 comprises 15 residues. Germline V gives CDR1 KGHSH, CDR2 LQKENI. The DNA of the CDR3 is TGTGCCAGCTCACCGCCAAGCGGGGGAATAAGTGAGCAGTTCTTC. Protein: CASSPPSGGISEQFF.

The V and J genes are TRBV5-1 and TRBJ2-5; D remains unclear. Germline CDR1 and CDR2: SGHRS and YFSETQ. The CDR3 length is 14 residues. Trimming removed 1 base at V and 0 bases at J, with 7 bases between. The chain's CDR3 is CASSLLLNQETQYF. Written as DNA, the CDR3 is TGCGCCAGCAGCTTGTTACTCAACCAAGAGACCCAGTACTTC.

At least ten counts were recorded for this clonotype. The chain employs TRBV5-1 and TRBJ2-7, with 9 bases identical to TRBD1. CDR1 SGHRS and CDR2 YFSETQ come from the germline V gene. There are 15 residues in the CDR3. The V segment lost 3 bases and the J segment 6 bases; nucleotides outside the gene matches: 10. The CDR3 here is CASSSSPGQGSEQYF. The CDR3 nucleotides read TGCGCCAGCAGCTCGTCACCGGGACAGGGATCCGAGCAGTACTTC.

The genes are TRBV10-3 and TRBJ2-3, with TRBD1 identical over 7 bases. This CDR3 spans 14 amino acids. Germline loops: CDR1 ENHRY, CDR2 SYGVKD. V dropped 6 bases and J dropped 5; count of bases not matched to a gene: 8. This CDR3 is CAIRGVAGGDTQYF. The CDR3 DNA is TGTGCCATCAGGGGGGTCGCAGGGGGAGATACGCAGTATTTT.

The genes are TRBV4-2 and TRBJ1-2; a possible D gene is TRBD1 (6 bases). The V end was cut by 4 bases, the J end by 5 bases, with 8 bases between. Per germline, CDR1 LGHNA and CDR2 YNFKEQ. The CDR3 spans 12 residues. This CDR3 is CASSPGEYGYTF. The CDR3 nucleotides read TGTGCCAGCAGCCCAGGGGAATATGGCTACACCTTC.

About this clonotype itself: A junction end diverges from the germline sequence, so it may reflect a read error. This chain uses TRBV3-1 with TRBJ2-5; D tentatively reads TRBD1 or TRBD2 (5 bases each). Germline-derived CDR1 and CDR2 are LGHDT and YNNKEL (reference sequence). The CDR3 runs 13 residues. The CDR3 sequence is CASSQQVFGTQHF. DNA of the CDR3: TGTGCCTCCAGCCAGCAGGTGTTTGGGACCCAGCACTTC.

This clonotype has only a few counts. The gene calls are TRBV6-2 or TRBV6-3 and TRBJ2-5, with TRBD2 matching over 10 bases. Germline lookup yields CDR1 MNHEY and CDR2 SVGEGT. Germline trimming cut 8 bases from V and 7 bases from J; bases unmatched to any gene: 13. The CDR3 consists of 15 residues. CDR3 coding DNA: TGTGCCAGCGTAGACACTAGCGGGGCACACGGGACCCAGTACTTC. Its translation: CASVDTSGAHGTQYF.

The chain uses TRBV12-3 or TRBV12-4 and TRBJ1-1, with D unclear. The germline V and J ends were trimmed by 7 bases and 3 bases, with 12 bases remaining between them. The CDR3 contains 13 residues. The CDR3 DNA sequence: TGTGCCAGCACCCTGGGATGGCACACTGAAGCTTTCTTT. This codes for CASTLGWHTEAFF.

The V gene is TRBV20-1, the J gene TRBJ1-5; 7 bases agree with TRBD1. The CDR3 runs to 15 residues. From germline, CDR1 is DFQATT and CDR2 SNEGSKA (reference sequence). The V gene end was trimmed by 1 base and the J gene end by 1 base; junction bases not matched to a gene: 4. CDR3 in DNA: TGCAGTGCTAGAGGACAGGGCGGGAGCAATCAGCCCCAGCATTTT. The encoded protein is CSARGQGGSNQPQHF.

This chain links TRBV10-2 with TRBJ1-4; D uncertain. Germline V CDR1 and CDR2: WSHSY, SAAADI. The CDR3 runs 14 residues. V lost 8 bases and J 3 bases, leaving 13 bases between the germline ends. CDR3 sequence (DNA): TGCGCCAGCGGAAGGACCGATGCTAATGAAAAACTGTTTTTT. Translating it yields CASGRTDANEKLFF.

The rearrangement links TRBV4-1 to TRBJ1-6; 9 positions match TRBD1. With V trimmed by 2 bases and J by 6 bases, 8 bases remained unmatched. The germline V gene has CDR1 MGHRA and CDR2 YSYEKL. The CDR3 loop spans 17 amino acids. The CDR3 protein is CASSQTYPGQGNSPLHF. For the CDR3, the DNA is TGCGCCAGCAGCCAAACCTATCCGGGACAGGGTAATTCACCCCTCCACTTT.

The rearrangement uses TRBV20-1 and TRBJ2-3; D gene uncertain. The length of the CDR3 is 14 residues. Between the trimmed V and J ends, which lost 5 bases and 0 bases, there was a span of 12 bases. Germline V gene data show CDR1 as DFQATT and CDR2 as SNEGSKA (reference sequence). Written as DNA, the CDR3 is TGCAGTGCTCGGCAACTTATTAGCACAGATACGCAGTATTTT. As protein: CSARQLISTDTQYF.

This clonotype was seen at least ten times. The gene calls are TRBV21-1 and TRBJ2-7. TRBV21-1 is shown as a pseudogene. CDR3 length equals 14 residues. The CDR3: CASSKAQGPYEQYV. DNA for the CDR3: TGTGCCAGCAGCAAAGCCCAGGGCCCCTACGAGCAGTACGTC.

This clonotype was counted only a few times. J is TRBJ2-7 and V is TRBV5-1; D is possibly TRBD1 (6 bases). This CDR3 has 14 residues. The germline CDR1 and CDR2 sequences are SGHRS and YFSETQ. V was clipped by 5 bases and J by 1 base, with 13 bases between them. CDR3 sequence (DNA): TGCGCCAGCAGACCCGGACAGCCGTCCTACGAGCAGTACTTC. Encoded protein: CASRPGQPSYEQYF.

The chain links TRBV20-1 to TRBJ2-3; D is uncertain. V shed 0 bases and J shed 4 bases, with 17 bases lying between them. Germline CDR1 DFQATT, CDR2 SNEGSKA (reference sequence). The CDR3 runs to 16 residues. In nucleotides, the CDR3 is TGCAGTGCTAGAGATCCTGGACGCCAATCCTCAGATACGCAGTATTTT. Protein: CSARDPGRQSSDTQYF.

Many counts were recorded for this clonotype. The chain couples TRBV4-2 to TRBJ2-1; 12 bases line up with TRBD2. The CDR3 loop spans 16 amino acids. The J segment lost 5 bases and the V segment lost 2 bases, leaving 4 bases of the junction unmatched. The germline V gene encodes CDR1 LGHNA and CDR2 YNFKEQ. This CDR3 is CASSQLASGGDNEQFF. The CDR3 nucleotides are TGTGCCAGCAGCCAACTCGCTAGCGGGGGGGACAATGAGCAGTTCTTC.

This clonotype was found a few times. The rearrangement uses TRBV9 and TRBJ2-3; 9 bases agree with TRBD2. The CDR3 consists of 15 residues. CDR1 and CDR2 from the germline V gene are SGDLS and YYNGEE. Trimming at V came to 0 bases and at J to 1 base, leaving 0 bases not matched to a gene. The CDR3 here is CASSVGTSGTDTQYF. The CDR3 DNA reads TGTGCCAGCAGCGTAGGGACTAGCGGCACAGATACGCAGTATTTT.